This entry describes one TCR beta chain. This sample is drawn from a study of T cell responses to AZD1222 COVID-19 vaccine. Across the study: Second-dose intervals of approximately 4 or approximately 12 weeks were pooled.

V dropped 8 bases and J dropped 4 bases, with 23 bases sitting between them. The CDR3 is 16 residues long. Germline-derived CDR1 and CDR2 are SGHAT and FQNNGV. Generated by immunoSEQ multiplex PCR, the TCRdb table keeps only in-frame clones and is missing some. The sample has some 130,000 clones, 90% seen once. Material: peripheral blood, obtained on day 0 of AZD1222 vaccination. This chain uses TRBV11-2 with TRBJ2-5, with a weak D call TRBD2 (5 bases). The TCR sequence derives from an adult in good health. CDR3 amino acids: CASARVEARGRETQYF. In nucleotides, the CDR3 is TGTGCCAGCGCTCGGGTTGAGGCGCGAGGGAGAGAGACCCAGTACTTC.